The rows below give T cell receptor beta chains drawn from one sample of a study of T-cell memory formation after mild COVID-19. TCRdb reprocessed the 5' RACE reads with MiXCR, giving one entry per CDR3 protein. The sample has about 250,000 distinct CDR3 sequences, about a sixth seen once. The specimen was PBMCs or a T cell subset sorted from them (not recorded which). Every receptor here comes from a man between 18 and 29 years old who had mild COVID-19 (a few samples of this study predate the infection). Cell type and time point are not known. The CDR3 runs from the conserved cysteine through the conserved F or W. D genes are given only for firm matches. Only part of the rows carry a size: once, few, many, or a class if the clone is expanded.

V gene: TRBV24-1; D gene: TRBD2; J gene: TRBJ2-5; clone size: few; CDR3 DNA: TGTGCCACCAGTGATCGGGGGGGACCCCTTGGAGAGACCCAGTACTTC; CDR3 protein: CATSDRGGPLGETQYF
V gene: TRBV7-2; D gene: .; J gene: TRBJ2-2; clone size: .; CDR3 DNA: TGTGCCAGCAGACCCCTGGCGAACACCGGGGAGCTGTTTTTT; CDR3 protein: CASRPLANTGELFF
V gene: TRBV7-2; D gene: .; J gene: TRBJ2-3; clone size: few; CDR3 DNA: TGTGCCAGCCCCTTGGCGACAGATACGCAGTATTTT; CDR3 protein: CASPLATDTQYF
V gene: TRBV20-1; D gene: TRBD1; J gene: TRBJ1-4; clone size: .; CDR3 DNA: TGCAGTGCAGGGGATTCCAGGGGGTCGAATGAAAAACTGTTTTTT; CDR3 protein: CSAGDSRGSNEKLFF
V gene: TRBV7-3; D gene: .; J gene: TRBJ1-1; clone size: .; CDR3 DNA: TGTGCCAGCAGCGCGGGAGATGTGGCTTTCTTT; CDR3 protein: CASSAGDVAFF
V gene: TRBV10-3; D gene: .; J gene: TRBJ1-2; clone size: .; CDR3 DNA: TGTGCCATCAACACACAGGGATCTGGCTACACCTTC; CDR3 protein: CAINTQGSGYTF
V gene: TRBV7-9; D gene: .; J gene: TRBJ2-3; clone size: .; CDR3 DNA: TGTGCCAGCAGCTTAGATCTCGCGGGCGCAGATACGCAGTATTTT; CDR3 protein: CASSLDLAGADTQYF
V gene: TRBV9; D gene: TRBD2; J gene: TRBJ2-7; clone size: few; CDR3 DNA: TGTGCCAGCAGCGAAACCGGGACTACCCACTACGAGCAGTACTTC; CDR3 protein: CASSETGTTHYEQYF
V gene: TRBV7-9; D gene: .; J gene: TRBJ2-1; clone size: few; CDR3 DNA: TGTGCCAGCAGCCCACCCCTGGGGACTGGGAACTACAATGAGCAGTTCTTC; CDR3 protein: CASSPPLGTGNYNEQFF
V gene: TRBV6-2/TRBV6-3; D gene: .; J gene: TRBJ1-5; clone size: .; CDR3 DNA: TGTGCCAGCAGTTACTCGACCAGTCAGCCCCAGCATTTT; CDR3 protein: CASSYSTSQPQHF
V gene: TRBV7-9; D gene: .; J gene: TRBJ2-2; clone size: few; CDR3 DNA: TGTGCCAGCAGCGCCCGGGAATACGGGGAGCTGTTTTTT; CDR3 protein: CASSAREYGELFF
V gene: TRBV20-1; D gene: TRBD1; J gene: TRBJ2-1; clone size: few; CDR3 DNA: TGCAGTGCTGCTGACAGGGGATTCGGGCAGTTCTTC; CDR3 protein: CSAADRGFGQFF
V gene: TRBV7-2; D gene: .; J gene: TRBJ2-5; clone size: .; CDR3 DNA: TGTGCCAGCAGCGATCCCATCAGGACAGCACAAGAGACCCAGTACTTC; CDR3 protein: CASSDPIRTAQETQYF
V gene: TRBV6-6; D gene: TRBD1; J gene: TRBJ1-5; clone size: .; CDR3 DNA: TGTGCCAGCAGTCCCCACAGGGGTCATCAGCCCCAGCATTTT; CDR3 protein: CASSPHRGHQPQHF
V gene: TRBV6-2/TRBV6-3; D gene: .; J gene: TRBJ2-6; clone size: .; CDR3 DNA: TGTGCCAGCAGTTATGAGGCATCTGGGGCCAACGTCCTGACTTTC; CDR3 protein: CASSYEASGANVLTF
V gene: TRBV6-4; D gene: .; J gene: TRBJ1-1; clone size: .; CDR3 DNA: TGTGCCAGCAGTGAAGAGGGGTTCGGCACTGAAGCTTTCTTT; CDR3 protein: CASSEEGFGTEAFF